The 13 T cell receptor beta chains reported below all come from one sample, sequenced in a study of CD8+ T cells in alopecia areata. Following extraction, RNA underwent reverse transcription to cDNA, which served as the sequencing template. Some clones are missing from TCRdb's copy, which holds only in-frame ones; the method was immunoSEQ multiplex PCR. The table shows some 150,000 clones, with 45% to 65% occurring only once. Specified treatment: oral pan-JAK inhibitor, 5-10 mg twice daily. Sequenced here: CD8+ T cells sorted from blood, sampled at week 4, from a patient treated with tofacitinib. Receptors were obtained from a human donor with alopecia areata.

V gene TRBV7-2 combines with J gene TRBJ1-1, with 7 nucleotides matching TRBD1. The ends lost 5 bases at V and 1 base at J; junction bases unmatched: 4. Germline loops: CDR1 SGHTA, CDR2 FQGNSA. The CDR3 is made up of 14 amino acids. This CDR3 reads CASSGGQPNTEAFF. CDR3 sequence (DNA): TGTGCCAGCAGCGGGGGACAGCCGAACACTGAAGCTTTCTTT.

This chain uses TRBV27 with TRBJ1-2; D gene uncertain. This CDR3 comprises 13 residues. Trimming shortened V by 5 bases and J by 4 bases, and 11 bases separated the two germline ends. The germline CDR1 and CDR2 sequences are MNHEY and SMNVEV (reference sequence). CDR3 protein: CASSPHQVYGYTF. The DNA of the CDR3 is TGTGCCAGCAGTCCCCACCAGGTCTATGGCTACACCTTC.

This clone was picked up a small number of times. The gene calls are TRBV6-5 and TRBJ2-3; 7 bases agree with TRBD1. The CDR3 extends over 15 amino acids. V was clipped by 2 bases and J by 0 bases; unmatched bases: 2. CDR1 and CDR2 from the germline V gene are MNHEY and SVGAGI. CDR3 DNA: TGTGCCAGCAGTTACACAGGGGAAAGCACAGATACGCAGTATTTT. This translates into CASSYTGESTDTQYF.

This clone was seen ten or more times. V is TRBV4-3 and J is TRBJ1-1; 7 bases match TRBD1. J gave up 4 bases and V 0 bases, and 11 bases lay outside the gene matches. Germline values: CDR1 LGHNA, CDR2 YSLEER. The length of the CDR3 is 17 residues. CDR3 in DNA: TGCGCCAGCAGCCAAGATGTAACAGGGGATTTTAGCACTGAAGCTTTCTTT. Translating it yields CASSQDVTGDFSTEAFF.

This clone came up a few times. This chain joins TRBV4-1 and TRBJ2-7; D is perhaps TRBD1 (5 bases). Per germline, CDR1 MGHRA and CDR2 YSYEKL. The CDR3 totals 15 residues. The V end lost 4 bases, the J end lost 7 bases, and 20 bases lay between the germline ends. In DNA, the CDR3 is TGCGCCAGCAGCCTTTCCCGACAGCTAGGCGGTGAGCAGTACTTC. Protein: CASSLSRQLGGEQYF.

This clone was detected only a few times. The V and J genes are TRBV7-2 and TRBJ1-1; 10 positions agree with TRBD1. CDR1 SGHTA and CDR2 FQGNSA come from the germline V gene. The CDR3 has 15 amino acids. V was pared by 4 bases and J by 3 bases, with 5 bases of the junction left unmatched. DNA for the CDR3: TGTGCCAGCAGCTCACCCGGGACAGGGGACACTGAAGCTTTCTTT. Translation gives CASSSPGTGDTEAFF.

This clone showed up just a few times. The chain links TRBV10-3 to TRBJ2-7; no clear D gene. Deletions cut 6 bases from V and 5 bases from J, with 17 bases between. The CDR3 is made up of 14 amino acids. Germline V gene data show CDR1 as ENHRY and CDR2 as SYGVKD. This CDR3 reads CAISFSVLHHEQYF. DNA for the CDR3: TGTGCCATCAGCTTCTCGGTACTCCACCACGAGCAGTACTTC.

This clone was recorded a few times. The CDR3 sequence is CASSKRISYGYTF. The DNA for the CDR3 is TGTGCCAGCAGTAAGCGGATCTCCTATGGCTACACCTTC. The chain carries TRBV27 and TRBJ1-2; D is ambiguous. The CDR3 spans 13 residues. V lost 5 bases, J lost 4 bases, and 11 bases lay in between. CDR1 and CDR2 (germline): MNHEY, SMNVEV (reference sequence).

J is TRBJ1-4 and V is TRBV9, with D possibly matching TRBD1 (5 bases). This CDR3 is built from 13 residues. V was trimmed by 4 bases and J by 6 bases, leaving 10 bases between them. CDR1 is SGDLS, CDR2 YYNGEE, per germline. The CDR3 region has the DNA TGTGCCAGCAGCCCCGGGGCGCATGAAAAACTGTTTTTT. This sequence encodes CASSPGAHEKLFF. Complete variable domain (other parts from reference TRBV9 and TRBJ1-4): DSGVTQTPKHLITATGQRVTLRCSPRSGDLSVYWYQQSLDQGLQFLIQYYNGEERAKGNILERFSAQQFPDLHSELNLSSLELGDSALYFCASSPGAHEKLFFGSGTQLSVL.

The rearrangement links TRBV6-5 to TRBJ2-1; no clear D. Germline CDR1 is MNHEY and CDR2 is SVGAGI. The CDR3 spans 14 residues. The V and J ends lost 10 bases and 5 bases respectively, with 18 bases between them. The CDR3 DNA sequence: TGTGCCACCAAGTCTTCCCTGGTCGACAATGAGCAGTTCTTC. The encoded protein is CATKSSLVDNEQFF.

The CDR3: CASSQTGANEKLFF. The CDR3 DNA reads TGTGCCAGCAGTCAGACAGGGGCCAACGAAAAACTGTTTTTT. This chain connects TRBV27 to TRBJ1-4; 8 nucleotides match TRBD1. The length of the CDR3 is 14 residues. V shed 5 bases, J shed 8 bases, and the junction held 7 bases outside the gene matches. Germline CDR1 is MNHEY and CDR2 is SMNVEV (reference sequence).

The chain combines TRBV19 with TRBJ2-1; 10 nucleotides agree with TRBD2. CDR3 size: 16 residues. V dropped 2 bases and J dropped 7; count of bases not matched to a gene: 8. Germline V lookup: CDR1 LNHDA, CDR2 SQIVND (reference sequence). The DNA of the CDR3 is TGTGCCAGTAGTATAACTAGCGGGGAAGGAAGGAATGAGCAGTTCTTC. It codes for CASSITSGEGRNEQFF.

This chain uses TRBV6-5 with TRBJ1-5, with D tentatively TRBD1 (6 bases). The CDR3 is made up of 15 amino acids. V dropped 5 bases and J dropped 4 bases, with 15 bases sitting between them. The germline CDR1 and CDR2 sequences are MNHEY and SVGAGI. The CDR3 DNA follows: TGTGCCAGCAGTCCAACAGGGTGGAGGAATCAGCCCCAGCATTTT. Its translation is CASSPTGWRNQPQHF.